These 6 T cell receptor beta chains were sequenced from one sample in a study of T-cell reconstitution after alpha-beta-depleted transplantation in children. Unique molecular identifiers were built into the TCRbeta library. TCRdb redid the calling of the PCR reads with MiXCR, one entry per CDR3 protein. This table has about 500,000 distinct CDR3 sequences, approximately 30% appearing once. Here the sequenced sample was PBMCs from the stem cell graft donor, taken from the stem cell graft. Receptors were obtained from a human donor who donated a stem cell graft to a child with aplastic anemia.

DNA of the CDR3: TGTGCCAGCAGCCCAACCCTTTACACTGAAGCTTTCTTT. Protein: CASSPTLYTEAFF. V and J are TRBV6-6 and TRBJ1-1, with D uncertain. The germline V and J ends were trimmed by 6 bases and 3 bases, with 11 bases remaining between them. CDR3 length: 13 residues. Germline V CDR1 and CDR2: MNHNY, SVGAGI (reference sequence).

This chain connects TRBV7-2 to TRBJ1-2; weak D call: TRBD1 (5 bases). Germline CDR1 reads SGHTA; CDR2 reads FQGNSA. V shed 5 bases and J shed 5 bases, with 15 bases lying between them. The CDR3 has 14 residues. CDR3 nucleotide sequence: TGTGCCAGCAGCCCTGACGGGGCAATATATGGCTACACCTTC. It is translated as CASSPDGAIYGYTF.

The chain recombines TRBV7-2 with TRBJ2-7; 9 bases map to TRBD2. V gave up 8 bases and J gave up 6 bases; unmatched junction bases: 8. The CDR3 spans 13 residues. CDR1 is SGHTA, CDR2 FQGNSA, per germline. CDR3 nucleotide sequence: TGTGCCAGCTTCGCGGCGGGAGGGTCCGAGCAGTACTTC. Protein sequence: CASFAAGGSEQYF.

V and J are TRBV7-8 and TRBJ1-5; a weak D match, TRBD1 (5 bases). Germline CDR1 SGHVS, CDR2 FQNEAQ. The CDR3 runs to 12 residues. Between the trimmed V and J ends, which lost 2 bases and 9 bases, there was a span of 8 bases. The CDR3 nucleotides read TGTGCCAGCAGCTTACAGGGAAGGCCCCAGCATTTT. This sequence encodes CASSLQGRPQHF.

For this clonotype: The junction departs from germline at one end; a sequencing error may be responsible. The chain links TRBV7-9 to TRBJ2-6; TRBD1 might be the D (5 bases). The germline gives CDR1 SEHNR, CDR2 FQNEAQ (reference sequence). This CDR3 has 16 residues. The CDR3 reads CATVLPAPSGANGLTF. In DNA, the CDR3 is TGTGCCACGGTCCTCCCAGCCCCGTCTGGGGCCAACGGCCTGACTTTC.

In this sample, this clonotype turned up a few times. V is TRBV27 and J is TRBJ1-2; D unclear. The V end was cut by 2 bases, the J end by 8 bases, with 12 bases between. CDR1 and CDR2 from the germline V gene are MNHEY and SMNVEV (reference sequence). The CDR3 loop spans 13 amino acids. DNA of the CDR3: TGTGCCAGCAGTTTAACCCCCACTGTGGGCTACACCTTC. Protein product: CASSLTPTVGYTF.